In its sample, the clone carrying this TCR beta chain was seen a few times. The data originate from a study of blood T cell repertoires in COVID-19. As handled by the study authors: Reference gene primers were amplified, and this amplification served to estimate nucleated cell counts. Only in-frame clones appear in the TCRdb table, and some are missing; sequencing was by immunoSEQ multiplex PCR. The DNA gave D and trimming, while V, J and clone size come from that table. The top ten clones hold under 1.5% of a sample with tens of thousands of clones, 86% of them seen once. The CDR3 is 15 amino acids. The germline gives CDR1 SNHLY, CDR2 FYNNEI. With 2 bases removed from V and 8 bases from J, the gap between germline ends came to 16 bases.

The chain couples TRBV2 to TRBJ2-1; maybe TRBD2 (6 bases). The TCR was taken from a woman aged 55-70 years with acute or convalescent COVID-19. Input material: peripheral blood. The CDR3 DNA reads TGTGCCAGCAGTGAAAAGTATTCTAGCGCCCATGAGCAGTTCTTC. It codes for CASSEKYSSAHEQFF.